Listed here are 17 T cell receptor beta chains from one sample, sequenced in a study of control samples from healthy donors and cancer patients. The assay was immunoSEQ multiplex PCR, and TCRdb's table has in-frame clones only and misses some. Here the sample spans about 150,000 clones, approximately 86% being singletons. Sequenced material: blood. The receptor set was obtained from a man between 18 and 29 years old in good health.

This rearrangement joins TRBV5-5 to TRBJ2-7; 8 bases fit TRBD1. This CDR3 spans 16 amino acids. The V gene end was trimmed by 1 base and the J gene end by 2 bases; junction bases not matched to a gene: 8. Germline V gene data show CDR1 as SGHKS and CDR2 as YYEKEE (reference sequence). This CDR3 is CASSLRTGHNPYEQYF. In nucleotides, the CDR3 is TGTGCCAGCAGCTTGAGGACAGGGCATAATCCCTACGAGCAGTACTTC.

The CDR3 DNA is TGCGCCAGCAGCTTGGCGGAGGTTTACAATGAGCAGTTCTTC. Its protein is CASSLAEVYNEQFF. The V call is TRBV5-1, the J call TRBJ2-1; D might be TRBD2 (5 bases). Germline V gene lookup returns CDR1 SGHRS and CDR2 YFSETQ. The CDR3 covers 14 residues. The V and J ends lost 0 bases and 4 bases respectively, with 8 bases between them.

The chain is built from TRBV9 and TRBJ1-2; tentative D call: TRBD1 (6 bases). Germline-derived CDR1 and CDR2 are SGDLS and YYNGEE. Deletions cut 0 bases from V and 3 bases from J, with 12 bases between. This CDR3 is 15 amino acids long. Written as DNA, the CDR3 is TGTGCCAGCAGCGTAGCCGGCAGGGGTGACTATGGCTACACCTTC. Its protein product is CASSVAGRGDYGYTF.

The chain joins TRBV5-5 to TRBJ1-2; D gene uncertain. V lost 7 bases and J 0 bases, leaving 10 bases between the germline ends. The CDR3 covers 13 residues. Germline-derived CDR1 and CDR2 are SGHKS and YYEKEE (reference sequence). CDR3 in amino acids: CASGIGTNYGYTF. Written as DNA, the CDR3 is TGTGCCAGCGGGATCGGGACTAACTATGGCTACACCTTC.

The chain joins TRBV6-5 to TRBJ1-1, with 8 bases aligning to TRBD1. This CDR3 is 15 amino acids long. Germline V CDR1 and CDR2: MNHEY, SVGAGI. Germline trimming cut 9 bases from V and 4 bases from J; bases unmatched to any gene: 13. In DNA, the CDR3 is TGTGCCAGTCAGCTGGACAGGGAGTCTGGCACTGAAGCTTTCTTT. As protein: CASQLDRESGTEAFF.

The chain employs TRBV28 and TRBJ1-2, with 7 bases aligning to TRBD1. The CDR3 covers 15 residues. Germline CDR1 is MDHEN and CDR2 is SYDVKM. The V gene end was trimmed by 5 bases and the J gene end by 3 bases; junction bases not matched to a gene: 9. CDR3 nucleotides: TGTGCCAGCAGTCCGATCCCAGGGGGTGACTATGGCTACACCTTC. It is translated as CASSPIPGGDYGYTF.

The J gene is TRBJ2-3, the V gene TRBV9; D gene uncertain. The CDR3 length is 13 residues. V lost 4 bases and J lost 2, with 8 bases in between. Per the germline V gene, CDR1 is SGDLS and CDR2 is YYNGEE. The CDR3 DNA follows: TGTGCCAGCAGCATCGAACACACAGATACGCAGTATTTT. As protein: CASSIEHTDTQYF.

The CDR3 spells CASSKGSTDTQYF. CDR3 coding DNA: TGTGCCAGCAGCAAGGGGAGCACAGATACGCAGTATTTT. The chain carries TRBV7-2 and TRBJ2-3; TRBD1 might be the D (5 bases). Germline lookup yields CDR1 SGHTA and CDR2 FQGNSA. V was trimmed by 5 bases and J by 0 bases, leaving 6 bases between them. The CDR3 spans 13 residues.

The sample holds one count of this clone. V is TRBV30 and J is TRBJ2-6; tentative D call: TRBD1 (6 bases). The CDR3 loop spans 15 amino acids. Germline assignment: CDR1 GTSNPN and CDR2 SVGIG (reference sequence). V shed 4 bases and J shed 4 bases, with 14 bases lying between them. Here the CDR3 DNA reads TGTGCCTGGACCAACAGGGCTAACGGGGCCAACGTCCTGACTTTC. Amino acid sequence: CAWTNRANGANVLTF.

The V call is TRBV18, the J call TRBJ1-6, with TRBD1 as a possible D gene (5 bases). The CDR3 has 16 residues. Trimming removed 3 bases at V and 7 bases at J, with 16 bases between. Per the germline V gene, CDR1 is KGHSH and CDR2 is LQKENI. CDR3 bases: TGTGCCAGCTCACCCAGGATGAACAGGCAAAATTCACCCCTCCACTTT. This gives the protein CASSPRMNRQNSPLHF.

The genes are TRBV28 and TRBJ1-6; D is unclear. Per the germline V gene, CDR1 is MDHEN and CDR2 is SYDVKM. The germline V and J ends were trimmed by 5 bases and 13 bases, with 24 bases remaining between them. The CDR3 is 16 amino acids. The CDR3 nucleotides are TGTGCCAGCAGTGCATCAGGTTATACAAGTTTTTCGCCCCTCCACTTT. This codes for CASSASGYTSFSPLHF.

Here the CDR3 DNA reads TGTGCCAGCAGCTCACCTCCCAGCCGTGAGACCCAGTACTTC. Translating gives CASSSPPSRETQYF. V is TRBV7-2 and J is TRBJ2-5; D uncertain. Germline V CDR1 and CDR2: SGHTA, FQGNSA. The CDR3 extends over 14 amino acids. V was trimmed by 4 bases and J by 5 bases, leaving 14 bases between them.

This clone was observed a few times. The chain uses TRBV6-5 and TRBJ1-1; D uncertain. The CDR3 extends over 15 amino acids. V lost 7 bases to trimming and J lost 2 bases, with 17 bases between them. The germline CDR1 and CDR2 sequences are MNHEY and SVGAGI. CDR3 sequence: CASTRSGTANTEAFF. Here the CDR3 DNA reads TGTGCCAGCACCCGAAGTGGCACAGCAAACACTGAAGCTTTCTTT.

This clone was seen a handful of times. J is TRBJ2-1 and V is TRBV5-4; D is undetermined. CDR1 is SGHNT and CDR2 is YYREEE in the germline V gene (reference sequence). Trimming pared 0 bases from V and 0 bases from J, leaving 7 bases between. CDR3 length equals 15 residues. The CDR3 DNA reads as TGTGCCAGCAGCTTGGGTGGGGTCTCCTACAATGAGCAGTTCTTC. This gives the protein CASSLGGVSYNEQFF.

The chain links TRBV28 to TRBJ2-7, with D perhaps matching TRBD2 (5 bases). Deletions cut 8 bases from V and 0 bases from J, with 8 bases between. The CDR3 length is 12 residues. Germline V lookup: CDR1 MDHEN, CDR2 SYDVKM. The CDR3 sequence is CASRRDSYEQYF. The CDR3 DNA follows: TGTGCCAGCCGCCGGGACTCCTACGAGCAGTACTTC. Full variable domain (rest looked up from reference TRBV28 and TRBJ2-7): DVKVTQSSRYLVKRTGEKVFLECVQDMDHENMFWYRQDPGLGLRLIYFSYDVKMKEKGDIPEGYSVSREKKERFSLILESASTNQTSMYLCASRRDSYEQYFGPGTRLTVT.

The chain combines TRBV9 with TRBJ1-6; D remains ambiguous. Germline CDR1 SGDLS, CDR2 YYNGEE. The CDR3 extends over 13 amino acids. V shed 8 bases and J shed 6 bases, with 12 bases lying between them. The CDR3 reads CASLSHSNSPLHF. CDR3 sequence (DNA): TGTGCCAGTCTAAGCCATTCTAATTCACCCCTCCACTTT.

This chain joins TRBV30 and TRBJ2-7; 11 bases agree with TRBD1. Germline lookup yields CDR1 GTSNPN and CDR2 SVGIG (reference sequence). With V trimmed by 4 bases and J by 5 bases, 10 bases remained unmatched. This CDR3 comprises 15 residues. The CDR3 region has the DNA TGTGCCTGGAATCCGGGACAGGGGGTTCTACACGAGCAGTACTTC. Translation: CAWNPGQGVLHEQYF. Based on the CDR3 plus reference TRBV30 and TRBJ2-7, the full variable domain is SQTIHQWPATLVQPVGSPLSLECTVEGTSNPNLYWYRQAAGRGLQLLFYSVGIGQISSEVPQNLSASRPQDRQFILSSKKLLLSDSGFYLCAWNPGQGVLHEQYFGPGTRLTVT.